A single T cell receptor (beta chain) is shown here with its context. The data belong to a study of blood T cell repertoires in COVID-19. Trimming shortened V by 5 bases and J by 7 bases, and 12 bases separated the two germline ends. The CDR3 spans 12 residues. The protocol was immunoSEQ multiplex PCR, while the TCRdb copy is restricted to in-frame clones and leaves out a portion. This table has approximately 12,000 clones, 73% appearing once. The gene calls are TRBV12-3 or TRBV12-4 and TRBJ2-7; D call uncertain. The receptor's source is a human donor in a cohort sampled during active COVID-19. Input material: peripheral blood. CDR3 DNA: TGTGCCAGCAGTCTCCGTGGGCAAGAGCAGTACTTC. This translates into CASSLRGQEQYF.